This T cell receptor beta chain was sequenced during a study of shared clonotypes between healthy human individuals. In the original workflow: Junction-only immunoSEQ sequences carried no quality scores, so filtering differed. Profiling relied on immunoSEQ multiplex PCR, and the TCRdb table lists in-frame clones only, not all of them. That table supplies the V and J calls and clone size; D and trimming were determined from the DNA. This table has some 1.1 million clones, roughly 77% appearing once. The table lists this clone with many counts. Its antigen is still unknown. After removal of 6 bases from V and 4 bases from J, the junction contained 8 bases not matched to a gene. The CDR3 covers 15 residues. Germline V gene sequence: CDR1 SGHTA, CDR2 FQGNSA. Study-wide results and limits: Generally, naive subsets (rather than memory subsets) showed larger estimated richness. Limited genetic and exposure-history diversity came from having few donors.

The sequenced sample consisted of memory CD4+ T cells from PBMCs. Subset described: CD45RA-negative fraction. The sequence came from a man aged 18 to 30 in good health. Some clones in this sample may be carry-over from other donors' samples. V usage is TRBV7-2 and J usage is TRBJ2-2; the match to TRBD1 covers 7 bases. CDR3 region: CASRVQGSSTGELFF. The CDR3 DNA sequence: TGTGCCAGCAGGGTACAGGGGTCGAGCACCGGGGAGCTGTTTTTT.